Listed below are T cell receptor beta chains from one sample, sequenced in a study of T cells in Graves' hyperthyroidism and ophthalmopathy. TCRdb itself ran the multiplex PCR reads through MiXCR, one entry per CDR3 protein. Of about 400,000 distinct CDR3 sequences listed, around an eighth are singletons. Specimen: blood. These receptors were taken from a man aged 50 to 60 with Graves' ophthalmopathy. CDR3s include the opening cysteine and the closing phenylalanine or tryptophan. Fields, in order: J gene, clone size, D gene, V gene, CDR3 protein, CDR3 DNA. The D gene is left open where the match is weak. Clone size is given for some rows only: seen once, a few or many times, or a class if the clone is expanded.

>TRBJ1-3|many|.|TRBV20-1
CSARSESGNTIYF
TGCAGTGCTAGGTCCGAATCTGGAAACACCATATATTTT
>TRBJ2-5|many|TRBD1|TRBV5-1
CASSPTGGQETQYF
TGTGCCAGCAGCCCCACAGGGGGCCAAGAGACCCAGTACTTC
>TRBJ2-1|many|TRBD2|TRBV15
CATSRGGSGRTYNEQFF
TGTGCCACCAGCAGAGGGGGTAGCGGGAGAACTTACAATGAGCAGTTCTTC
>TRBJ2-7|once|.|TRBV7-9
CASSRSGQGVDEQYF
TGTGCCAGCAGCCGGAGTGGGCAGGGCGTTGACGAGCAGTACTTC
>TRBJ2-3|many|TRBD2|TRBV20-1
CSARAIPGLAGETSTDTQYF
TGCAGTGCTAGAGCCATTCCGGGACTAGCGGGAGAAACTAGCACAGATACGCAGTATTTT
>TRBJ2-1|many|TRBD2|TRBV6-1
CASSSSGNSLSYEQFF
TGTGCCAGCAGTTCTAGCGGAAACTCCCTTTCCTATGAGCAGTTCTTC
>TRBJ2-7|.|.|TRBV6-1
CASSELYRADYEQYF
TGTGCCAGCAGTGAATTATATAGGGCTGACTACGAGCAGTACTTC
>TRBJ2-1|many|.|TRBV5-1
CASSLTQTRSDEQFF
TGCGCCAGCAGCTTGACCCAAACCCGATCCGATGAGCAGTTCTTC
>TRBJ1-2|many|.|TRBV20-1
CSADSSWGYTF
TGCAGTGCCGACAGCAGTTGGGGCTACACCTTC
>TRBJ1-2|many|.|TRBV3-1
CASSQGAGYGYTF
TGTGCCAGCAGCCAAGGGGCAGGTTATGGCTACACCTTC
>TRBJ2-2|many|TRBD2|TRBV29-1
CSVESGEPSNTGELFF
TGCAGCGTTGAAAGCGGGGAACCATCGAACACCGGGGAGCTGTTTTTT
>TRBJ2-3|.|.|TRBV5-1
CASSREGVGSDTQYF
TGCGCCAGCAGCCGGGAAGGAGTTGGCTCAGATACGCAGTATTTT
>TRBJ1-1|many|TRBD1|TRBV27
CASRITGAGLRGAFF
TGTGCCAGCAGGATAACAGGGGCGGGACTCCGCGGCGCTTTCTTT
>TRBJ2-3|many|.|TRBV6-1
CASSEGPSIAGDTQYF
TGTGCCAGCAGTGAAGGGCCCTCCATAGCCGGCGATACGCAGTATTTT
>TRBJ2-3|many|.|TRBV7-8
CASSLARGADTQYF
TGTGCCAGCAGCTTAGCTCGTGGCGCAGATACGCAGTATTTT
>TRBJ2-7|many|.|TRBV5-1
CASSSTGEQYF
TGCGCCAGCAGTTCGACGGGCGAGCAGTACTTC
>TRBJ1-6|many|.|TRBV11-2
CASSLAGGKSARNSPLHF
TGTGCCAGCAGCTTAGCCGGGGGGAAGAGCGCGAGGAATTCACCCCTCCACTTT
>TRBJ2-1|many|.|TRBV28
CASSLSSQSYEQFF
TGTGCCAGCAGTTTATCCTCCCAGTCCTATGAGCAGTTCTTC
>TRBJ2-3|many|.|TRBV2
CASSESPRTDTQYF
TGTGCCAGCAGTGAGAGCCCGCGAACAGATACGCAGTATTTT
>TRBJ1-5|many|TRBD1|TRBV30
CAWGTAGYQPQHF
TGTGCCTGGGGGACAGCCGGTTATCAGCCCCAGCATTTT
>TRBJ2-5|few|.|TRBV29-1
CSVETGSGIETQYF
TGCAGCGTCGAAACAGGGTCCGGGATCGAGACCCAGTACTTC
>TRBJ2-1|many|.|TRBV20-1
CSAEKNPINEQFF
TGCAGTGCTGAAAAAAACCCCATCAATGAGCAGTTCTTC
>TRBJ1-6|.|.|TRBV5-1
CASSGDYDESSYNSPLHF
TGCGCCAGCAGCGGGGATTACGACGAGAGCTCCTATAATTCACCCCTCCACTTT
>TRBJ1-1|few|.|TRBV5-6
CASSLVGQAENTEAFF
TGTGCCAGCAGCTTGGTCGGGCAGGCGGAGAACACTGAAGCTTTCTTT
>TRBJ1-5|many|.|TRBV28
CASSLVGRDNQPQHF
TGTGCCAGCAGTTTAGTAGGGAGGGACAATCAGCCCCAGCATTTT
>TRBJ1-5|.|.|TRBV19
CASSVRPQGGNQPQHF
TGTGCCAGTAGTGTCAGGCCCCAGGGCGGCAATCAGCCCCAGCATTTT
>TRBJ2-7|.|TRBD2|TRBV15
CATGRPLAGVYEQYF
TGTGCCACCGGCAGGCCACTAGCGGGAGTCTACGAGCAGTACTTC
>TRBJ2-1|.|.|TRBV20-1
CSAWAGSYEQFF
TGCAGTGCTTGGGCAGGGTCCTACGAGCAGTTCTTC
>TRBJ2-2|many|.|TRBV11-2
CASLLANTGELFF
TGTGCCAGCCTGCTCGCGAACACCGGGGAGCTGTTTTTT
>TRBJ1-4|many|.|TRBV30
CAWSALGQGLGKLFF
TGTGCCTGGAGTGCCCTGGGCCAGGGTCTGGGAAAACTGTTTTTT
>TRBJ2-2|.|.|TRBV6-1
CASRGRGELFF
TGTGCCAGCCGCGGAAGGGGGGAGCTGTTTTTT
>TRBJ1-1|.|TRBD1|TRBV12-3/TRBV12-4
CASRRDRLVNTEAFF
TGTGCCAGCAGACGGGACAGGCTTGTGAACACTGAAGCTTTCTTT
>TRBJ2-3|many|TRBD2|TRBV5-8
CASSQRTSGTDTQYF
TGTGCCAGCAGCCAACGGACTAGCGGTACAGATACGCAGTATTTT
>TRBJ2-6|many|.|TRBV11-3
CASSLDSSSGANVLTF
TGTGCCAGCAGCTTAGATTCGAGCTCTGGGGCCAACGTCCTGACTTTC
>TRBJ1-4|.|.|TRBV20-1
CSARVEALGEKLFF
TGCAGTGCTAGGGTAGAGGCACTCGGGGAAAAACTGTTTTTT
>TRBJ2-7|.|.|TRBV15
CATSRDRASFEQYF
TGTGCCACCAGCAGAGATCGGGCCTCGTTTGAGCAGTACTTC
>TRBJ2-7|many|TRBD1|TRBV12-3/TRBV12-4
CASSTGTAPYEQYF
TGTGCCAGCAGCACCGGGACAGCGCCCTACGAGCAGTACTTC
>TRBJ2-3|many|.|TRBV27
CASSFVGRGLGNTDTQYF
TGTGCCAGCAGTTTTGTGGGCCGAGGTTTGGGGAACACAGATACGCAGTATTTT
>TRBJ2-2|many|.|TRBV5-1
CASSLRSDTGELFF
TGCGCCAGCTCTCTTCGGTCGGACACCGGGGAGCTGTTTTTT
>TRBJ2-7|few|.|TRBV30
CAWSVPGGQYF
TGTGCCTGGAGTGTACCCGGAGGGCAGTACTTC
>TRBJ2-3|.|TRBD2|TRBV12-3/TRBV12-4
CASRRAGESFRVDTQYF
TGTGCCAGCAGGAGAGCGGGAGAGTCTTTTAGGGTTGATACGCAGTATTTT
>TRBJ1-2|many|TRBD1|TRBV7-9
CASKGGDDGYTF
TGTGCCAGCAAAGGGGGCGACGATGGCTACACCTTC
>TRBJ2-7|.|TRBD2|TRBV20-1
CSATGLSYEQYF
TGCAGTGCTACGGGACTATCTTACGAGCAGTACTTC
>TRBJ1-4|.|TRBD1|TRBV11-2
CASSRLGTGSFEKLFF
TGTGCCAGCAGCCGACTAGGGACAGGGAGTTTCGAAAAACTGTTTTTT
>TRBJ2-1|few|.|TRBV4-2
CASSLSAGTGSYNEQFF
TGTGCCAGCAGCCTCTCCGCTGGGACGGGCTCCTACAATGAGCAGTTCTTC
>TRBJ2-2|.|TRBD2|TRBV18
CASSRTSGHLSGTGELFF
TGTGCCAGCTCTCGGACTAGCGGGCACCTCTCGGGGACCGGGGAGCTGTTTTTT
>TRBJ2-1|.|.|TRBV12-5
CASGPASSEGRFF
TGTGCTAGTGGGCCCGCGTCTTCAGAAGGTCGGTTCTTC
>TRBJ2-2|.|TRBD2|TRBV2
CAGGRAATGELFF
TGTGCCGGCGGGAGGGCGGCCACCGGGGAGCTGTTTTTT